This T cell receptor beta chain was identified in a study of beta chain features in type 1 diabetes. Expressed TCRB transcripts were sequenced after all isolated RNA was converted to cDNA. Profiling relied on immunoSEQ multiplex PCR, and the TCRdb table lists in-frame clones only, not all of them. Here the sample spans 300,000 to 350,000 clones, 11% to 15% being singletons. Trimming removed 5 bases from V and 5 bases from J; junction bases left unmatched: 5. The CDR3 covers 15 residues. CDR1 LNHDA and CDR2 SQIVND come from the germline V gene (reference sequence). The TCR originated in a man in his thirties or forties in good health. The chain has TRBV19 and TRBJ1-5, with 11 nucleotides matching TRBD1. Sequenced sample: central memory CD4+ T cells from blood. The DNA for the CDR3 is TGTGCCAGTAGTCCCGGGACAGGGGGGCATCAGCCCCAGCATTTT. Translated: CASSPGTGGHQPQHF.